The 15 T cell receptor beta chains reported below all come from one sample, sequenced in a study of spatial heterogeneity in lung cancer. TCRdb re-derived calls from the 5' RACE reads in MiXCR, one entry per CDR3 protein. The data show around 44,000 distinct CDR3 sequences, with 8% to 11% seen just once and 17% held by the top ten. As for time point: blood at routine non-recurrence follow-up after resection. The starting material was PBMCs, obtained at follow-up. These receptors were taken from a female donor with early-stage non-small cell lung cancer.

This clonotype was picked up many times. The chain is built from TRBV2 and TRBJ2-2; 13 nucleotides match TRBD2. After removal of 10 bases from V and 4 bases from J, the junction contained 9 bases not matched to a gene. From germline, CDR1 is SNHLY and CDR2 FYNNEI. The CDR3 spans 16 residues. The CDR3 loop reads CATSMTSGGRTGELFF. DNA for the CDR3: TGTGCCACCTCTATGACTAGCGGGGGGCGCACCGGGGAGCTGTTTTTT.

V usage is TRBV7-2 and J usage is TRBJ2-3; D uncertain. This CDR3 is built from 15 residues. Germline V gives CDR1 SGHTA, CDR2 FQGNSA. The V end lost 1 base, the J end lost 2 bases, and 10 bases lay between the germline ends. The DNA of the CDR3 is TGTGCCAGCAGCTTAGGAGCCGGAAACACAGATACGCAGTATTTT. Translating gives CASSLGAGNTDTQYF.

This clonotype was detected only a few times. The rearrangement links TRBV6-2 or TRBV6-3 to TRBJ2-5; the D is unclear. This CDR3 is built from 12 residues. V lost 7 bases to trimming and J lost 5 bases, with 11 bases between them. Germline CDR1 MNHEY, CDR2 SVGEGT. The CDR3 DNA sequence: TGTGCCAGCACCGACGGTCGGGAGACCCAGTACTTC. Its protein is CASTDGRETQYF.

The chain is built from TRBV18 and TRBJ2-7, with 8 bases identical to TRBD1. The J segment lost 5 bases and the V segment lost 3 bases, leaving 6 bases of the junction unmatched. The germline CDR1 and CDR2 sequences are KGHSH and LQKENI. This CDR3 is built from 14 residues. In nucleotides, the CDR3 is TGTGCCAGCTCACCCAACAGGGGGAACAACGAGCAGTACTTC. Amino acid sequence: CASSPNRGNNEQYF.

In DNA form, the CDR3 reads TGTGCCAGCAGCTTTAAAGCGGGGACCGAGTTCTTC. It is translated as CASSFKAGTEFF. The chain couples TRBV5-8 to TRBJ2-1, with 7 bases that match TRBD2. Losses at the gene ends were 2 bases for V and 14 bases for J; bases not matched to a gene: 7. CDR1 is SGHTS, CDR2 YDEGEE, per germline. CDR3 length equals 12 residues.

This clonotype has only a few counts. The chain uses TRBV7-2 and TRBJ2-1; 11 nucleotides align to TRBD2. V dropped 1 base and J dropped 4; count of bases not matched to a gene: 3. Germline CDR1 is SGHTA and CDR2 is FQGNSA. The CDR3 has 16 residues. The CDR3 coding sequence is TGTGCCAGCAGCTTAGGCCCTAGCGGGGGGTACAATGAGCAGTTCTTC. Translating gives CASSLGPSGGYNEQFF.

This clonotype showed up just a few times. V and J are TRBV7-8 and TRBJ2-7; D is perhaps TRBD1 (6 bases). Trimming removed 1 base at V and 3 bases at J, with 10 bases between. Germline lookup yields CDR1 SGHVS and CDR2 FQNEAQ. The CDR3 runs to 14 residues. Written as DNA, the CDR3 is TGTGCCAGCAGCTTAGGGACAGCGAACTACGAGCAGTACTTC. Encoded protein: CASSLGTANYEQYF.

The chain couples TRBV7-2 to TRBJ2-3; 8 bases line up with TRBD1. The J segment lost 2 bases and the V segment lost 2 bases, leaving 3 bases of the junction unmatched. Germline CDR1 reads SGHTA; CDR2 reads FQGNSA. The CDR3 runs to 15 residues. CDR3 DNA sequence: TGTGCCAGCAGCTTAACAGGGGGGCACACAGATACGCAGTATTTT. Amino acids: CASSLTGGHTDTQYF.

The J gene is TRBJ2-7, the V gene TRBV7-2; D gene unclear. Germline CDR1 and CDR2: SGHTA and FQGNSA. The CDR3 consists of 13 residues. The ends were cut back, 5 bases at V and 5 bases at J, with 13 bases in the middle. The CDR3 region is CASSVSRMNEQYF. CDR3 bases: TGTGCCAGCAGCGTAAGCCGCATGAACGAGCAGTACTTC.

In its sample, this clonotype was seen a few times. V and J are TRBV12-3 or TRBV12-4 and TRBJ1-3; D perhaps matches TRBD1 (6 bases). This CDR3 contains 13 residues. Trimming left V 6 bases short and J 0 bases short, with 6 bases between. Here the CDR3 DNA reads TGTGCCAGCAGACAGGGCTCTGGAAACACCATATATTTT. Translated, it gives CASRQGSGNTIYF.

This clonotype was picked up a small number of times. The chain combines TRBV19 with TRBJ1-1; weak D call: TRBD1 (6 bases). Germline V lookup: CDR1 LNHDA, CDR2 SQIVND (reference sequence). The CDR3 is made up of 13 amino acids. Trimming took off 3 bases at V and 8 bases at J, with 13 bases between the two ends. The CDR3 protein is CASSMGGGTEAFF. CDR3 bases: TGTGCCAGTAGTATGGGGGGCGGGACAGAAGCTTTCTTT.

This clonotype was picked up a small number of times. The chain uses TRBV5-1 and TRBJ2-7, with no clear D. V was clipped by 0 bases and J by 1 base, with 14 bases between them. CDR3 size: 16 residues. From germline, CDR1 is SGHRS and CDR2 YFSETQ. The CDR3 reads CASSLEAVTRSYEQYF. CDR3 bases: TGCGCCAGCAGCTTGGAGGCGGTCACCCGTTCCTACGAGCAGTACTTC.

This clonotype was seen only a few times. This sequence joins TRBV12-3 or TRBV12-4 and TRBJ2-7, with 8 bases lining up with TRBD2. The CDR3 length is 15 residues. Unmatched junction bases numbered 10, after V lost 6 bases and J lost 3 bases. The CDR3 region is CASSPSGGLFYEQYF. CDR3 sequence (DNA): TGTGCCAGCAGCCCAAGCGGGGGCCTTTTCTACGAGCAGTACTTC.

This chain uses TRBV6-6 with TRBJ1-2; 9 bases align to TRBD1. This CDR3 is built from 14 residues. J was trimmed by 4 bases and V by 6 bases; bases with no gene match: 6. Germline V CDR1 and CDR2: MNHNY, SVGAGI (reference sequence). CDR3 protein: CASRPTGGVYGYTF. The CDR3 DNA follows: TGTGCCAGCAGACCGACAGGGGGGGTCTATGGCTACACCTTC.

The V gene is TRBV6-2 or TRBV6-3, the J gene TRBJ2-7; 11 bases fit TRBD2. CDR3 size: 14 residues. Per germline, CDR1 MNHEY and CDR2 SVGEGT. Trimming took 6 bases from V and 4 from J; bases not matched to a gene: 5. Written as DNA, the CDR3 is TGTGCCAGCAGCCTCGGGACTAGCGGTTACGAGCAGTACTTC. Translating gives CASSLGTSGYEQYF.